This entry features one T cell receptor (beta chain) sequence. 60 Vbeta and 13 Jbeta primers were used in PCR. Clones were read by immunoSEQ multiplex PCR, and TCRdb kept only the in-frame ones, dropping some. The repertoire has 100,000 to 150,000 clones, approximately 80% of them found once; the top ten carry 13%. This entry is derived from a study of cytomegalovirus exposure and HLA in healthy donors. The CDR3 runs 18 residues. Germline V gene lookup returns CDR1 SGHVS and CDR2 FQNEAQ. Unmatched junction bases numbered 13, after V lost 2 bases and J lost 7 bases. The specimen sequenced was PBMCs. The chain uses TRBV7-8 and TRBJ2-2; 10 bases line up with TRBD2. The receptor was isolated from a woman in her forties in good health and CMV-seropositive. The CDR3 reads CASSLLSRASGSGGELFF. DNA for the CDR3: TGTGCCAGCAGCTTACTAAGTAGGGCTAGCGGGAGTGGCGGGGAGCTGTTTTTT.